The sequence of this T cell receptor beta chain was determined in a study of CD8 T cells in ankylosing spondylitis. Overall study results and limits: The disease-linked clones had a CD8+ phenotype and low blood frequencies. Characteristic, it appeared, of ankylosing spondylitis blood was a TCR beta motif of about eight highly homologous variants. Significant enrichment of disease-linked clones was reported in matched ankylosing spondylitis synovial fluid.

With regard to this clonotype: The target antigen is unknown.

Libraries of TCR beta came from quantitative 5'-RACE with molecular barcodes. TCRdb recomputed calls from the 5' RACE reads with MiXCR, one row per CDR3 protein. The sample yields under 950,000 distinct CDR3 sequences, around a fifth seen once. The germline V gene has CDR1 GTSNPN and CDR2 SVGIG (reference sequence). V lost 1 base to trimming and J lost 6 bases, with 5 bases between them. The CDR3 covers 11 residues. Sequencing was carried out using blood, either unsorted or a sorted T cell fraction (not recorded which). This clonotype was obtained from a male donor with ankylosing spondylitis. The rearrangement uses TRBV30 and TRBJ2-3; no reliable D call. For the CDR3, the DNA is TGTGCCTGGAGTGCCGGGGATACGCAGTATTTT. Translation: CAWSAGDTQYF.